These 20 T cell receptor beta chains were all obtained from the same sample, sequenced in a study of tissue T cells after allogeneic stem cell transplantation. Clones were read by immunoSEQ multiplex PCR, and TCRdb kept only the in-frame ones, dropping some. The sample shows around 5,000 clones, around 45% of them seen only once. Time point reported: mouse harvest day 14 after allogeneic transplant. Tail vein injection delivered 10^7 T-cell-depleted bone marrow cells and 10^6 splenic CD5+ T cells. Sequencing used gut tissue. These receptors were obtained from a female BALB/c mouse given C57BL/6 T cells with graft-versus-host disease after an allogeneic hematopoietic cell transplant.

A few counts support this clone. Gene names and germline match the mouse. The CDR3 goes on 1 residue after the read ends, and that part is filled in from the germline J gene. The rearrangement links TRBV24 to TRBJ2-5; D remains ambiguous. CDR3 length: 14 residues. Trimming cost V 2 bases and J 2 bases, with 8 bases left between them. Germline-derived CDR1 and CDR2 are KGHTA and FRNEEI. This chain's CDR3 is CASSLRGAQDTQYF. The covered CDR3 bases are TGTGCCAGCAGTCTGCGGGGTGCCCAAGACACCCAGTAC.

Comments on this clone: Gene names refer to mouse genes. From the germline J gene comes the end of the CDR3, since the read stops 1 residue before it. The chain is built from TRBV3 and TRBJ2-7; TRBD2 matches at 13 bases. Germline lookup yields CDR1 SNHLY and CDR2 FYNGKV (reference sequence). The length of the CDR3 is 15 residues. J was trimmed by 0 bases and V by 5 bases; bases with no gene match: 1. Incomplete CDR3 DNA: TGTGCCAGCAGCGGGGACTGGGGGGGCTCCTATGAACAGTAC. It translates to CASSGDWGGSYEQY. The complete CDR3 protein is CASSGDWGGSYEQYF.

This clone was picked up a small number of times. All gene names here are mouse names. The read gets to within 1 residue of the CDR3 end, and the germline J gene fills in the rest. The chain has TRBV26 and TRBJ1-5; D unresolved. V was shortened by 4 bases and J by 0 bases, with 10 bases between the two germline ends. CDR3 length equals 15 residues. Germline assignment: CDR1 KGHPV and CDR2 FQNQEV (reference sequence). The CDR3 bases that were read are TGTGCCAGCAGTCCCGGACCTTATAACAACCAGGCTCCGCTT. Protein product: CASSPGPYNNQAPL. The full CDR3 protein is CASSPGPYNNQAPLF.

By share, this clone counts as medium-sized. Gene labels here are mouse ones. The DNA ends 1 residue before the CDR3 does, and the rest of the CDR3 is filled in from the germline J gene. The genes are TRBV16 and TRBJ1-4; 7 bases are shared with TRBD1. Germline V lookup: CDR1 SGHSA, CDR2 FRNQAP. Trimming took 2 bases from V and 2 from J; bases not matched to a gene: 2. The CDR3 sequence is 15 residues long. The covered CDR3 bases are TGTGCAAGCAGCTTAACAGGGGCATCCAACGAAAGATTATTT. Protein product: CASSLTGASNERLF. Given in full, the CDR3 is CASSLTGASNERLFF.

Remarks on this clone: All gene names here are mouse names. The read comes to an end 1 residue before the CDR3 does, leaving the germline J gene to fill in the end. The chain is built from TRBV3 and TRBJ2-3; 7 bases agree with TRBD2. The CDR3 is made up of 14 amino acids. Germline CDR1 reads SNHLY; CDR2 reads FYNGKV (reference sequence). V was pared by 2 bases and J by 1 base, with 0 bases of the junction left unmatched. Incomplete CDR3 DNA: TGTGCCAGCAGCTTACTGGGGGGTGCAGAAACGCTGTAT. This codes for CASSLLGGAETLY. The whole CDR3 sequence reads CASSLLGGAETLYF.

With regard to this clone: The genes and germline here are from mouse. The read finishes 1 residue shy of the CDR3 end, and the germline J gene is used to complete it. The rearrangement joins TRBV20 to TRBJ2-3; D gene unclear. The germline CDR1 and CDR2 sequences are GFQATS and STVNSAI. This CDR3 is built from 15 residues. The V end was cut by 0 bases, the J end by 0 bases, with 10 bases between. CDR3 sequence: CGARDGPTSAETLYF. CDR3 bases read: TGTGGTGCTAGGGATGGGCCAACTAGTGCAGAAACGCTGTAT.

Worth noting for this clone: Gene and germline names: mouse. The CDR3 is cut off 1 residue early in the read; its end comes from the germline J gene. The chain links TRBV12-1 to TRBJ2-3; D may correspond to TRBD1 or TRBD2 (5 bases each). CDR3 size: 14 residues. Germline V gives CDR1 SGHSN, CDR2 HYEKVE. Trimming removed 0 bases from V and 0 bases from J, with 6 bases in between. CDR3 DNA (partial): TGTGCCAGCTCTCTCTGGGACAGTGCAGAAACGCTGTAT. Amino acid sequence: CASSLWDSAETLY. In full, the CDR3 reads CASSLWDSAETLYF.

Remarks on this clone: The germline and genes are mouse ones. Read sequence stops 1 residue before the CDR3 end, and the germline J gene provides the missing end. This chain uses TRBV3 with TRBJ1-3; TRBD1 might be the D (5 bases). The germline V gene has CDR1 SNHLY and CDR2 FYNGKV (reference sequence). Trimming pared 1 base from V and 1 base from J, leaving 5 bases between. The CDR3 consists of 14 residues. The covered CDR3 bases are TGTGCCAGCAGCTTAGACAGGTCTGGAAATACGCTCTAT. It translates to CASSLDRSGNTLY. The entire CDR3 protein reads CASSLDRSGNTLYF.

With respect to this clone: Gene labels here are mouse ones. The CDR3 extends 1 residue past the end of the read, so its final part is completed from the germline J gene. This chain joins TRBV13-3 and TRBJ2-3; the D is unclear. The V gene's germline CDR1 is NNHDY and CDR2 SYVADS. V was clipped by 2 bases and J by 0 bases, with 7 bases between them. The CDR3 has 14 residues. CDR3 DNA, as far as it was read: TGTGCCAGCAGTGACAGACGTAGTGCAGAAACGCTGTAT. The encoded protein is CASSDRRSAETLY. The entire CDR3 protein reads CASSDRRSAETLYF.

In regard to this clone: Mouse gene names apply. From the germline J gene comes the end of the CDR3, since the read stops 1 residue before it. The rearrangement links TRBV23 to TRBJ1-1; the table's D call TRBD1 went unverified against the DNA. Germline values: CDR1 KGHTA, CDR2 FQNQQP. There are 15 residues in the CDR3. The part of the CDR3 DNA that was read is TGCTCCAGCAGTCAAACCGGGACAGGGGGCACAGAAGTCTTC. Residues: CSSSQTGTGGTEVF. The CDR3 in its entirety is CSSSQTGTGGTEVFF.

A note on this clone: Mouse gene names and germline throughout. The read falls 1 residue short of the CDR3 end, and the missing part is taken from the germline J gene. V usage is TRBV3 and J usage is TRBJ2-7; TRBD2 agrees at 13 bases. The J segment lost 6 bases and the V segment lost 3 bases, leaving 2 bases of the junction unmatched. Germline CDR1 is SNHLY and CDR2 is FYNGKV (reference sequence). The CDR3 consists of 14 residues. CDR3 residues: CASSFGLGGLEQYF. The CDR3 DNA, read in part, is TGTGCCAGCAGCTTTGGACTGGGGGGGCTTGAACAGTAC.

As regards this clone: Gene names and germline match the mouse. The DNA ends 1 residue before the CDR3 does, and the rest of the CDR3 is filled in from the germline J gene. The chain recombines TRBV12-2 with TRBJ2-5; 9 nucleotides agree with TRBD1. J was trimmed by 5 bases and V by 4 bases; bases with no gene match: 6. The CDR3 totals 14 residues. CDR1 and CDR2 (germline): SGHLS, HYDKME. The CDR3 DNA, read in part, is TGTGCCAGCTCGCCCGGGACAGGGCGAGACACCCAGTAC. Translated: CASSPGTGRDTQY. The full CDR3 sequence reads CASSPGTGRDTQYF.

On this clone itself: Mouse gene names apply. CDR3 bases read: TGTGCCTGGAGGTGGACTGGGGGGATCAATGAACAGTAC. Translation gives CAWRWTGGINEQY. The CDR3 in its entirety is CAWRWTGGINEQYF. This chain connects TRBV31 to TRBJ2-7; 11 bases fit TRBD2. Coverage ceases 1 residue before the CDR3 finishes, and the germline J gene fills in the end. After removal of 3 bases from V and 5 bases from J, the junction contained 6 bases not matched to a gene. In germline, CDR1 is GKSSPN, CDR2 SITVG. The CDR3 runs 14 residues.

In regard to this clone: The genes and germline here are from mouse. The read finishes 1 residue shy of the CDR3 end, and the germline J gene is used to complete it. The chain combines TRBV26 with TRBJ1-1, with D possibly being TRBD1 (5 bases). Germline loops: CDR1 KGHPV, CDR2 FQNQEV (reference sequence). CDR3 length: 14 amino acids. Between the trimmed V and J ends, which lost 5 bases and 1 base, there was a span of 11 bases. CDR3: CASSGGRGNTEVFF. Partial CDR3 DNA: TGTGCCAGCAGTGGAGGGAGGGGGAACACAGAAGTCTTC.

With respect to this clone: Gene names are mouse gene names. The read ends 1 residue early relative to the CDR3; the germline J gene fills the gap. This chain links TRBV3 with TRBJ2-3; 10 nucleotides line up with TRBD2. CDR3 length equals 15 residues. J gave up 3 bases and V 5 bases, and 5 bases lay outside the gene matches. Germline V gene sequence: CDR1 SNHLY, CDR2 FYNGKV (reference sequence). The sequenced CDR3 bases are TGTGCCAGCAGCCCCCGACTGGGGGGAGCAGAAACGCTGTAT. It encodes CASSPRLGGAETLY. The full-length CDR3 reads as CASSPRLGGAETLYF.

Remarks on this clone: Gene names are mouse gene names. CDR3 sequence reads: CASSLGPGEQYF. CDR3 DNA (partial): TGTGCCAGCAGTCTGGGGCCCGGTGAACAGTAC. The chain links TRBV26 to TRBJ2-7; D unresolved. The read terminates 1 residue ahead of where the CDR3 ends, so the germline J gene completes it. Trimming removed 2 bases from V and 6 bases from J, with 8 bases in between. The CDR3 sequence is 12 residues long. Looked up from germline, CDR1 is KGHPV and CDR2 is FQNQEV (reference sequence).

With respect to this clone: The genes and germline here are from mouse. The read stops 1 residue short of the end of the CDR3; the missing end is completed from the germline J gene. This chain joins TRBV26 and TRBJ2-3; 11 nucleotides match TRBD2. J lost 1 base, V lost 4 bases, and 1 base had no gene match. Germline CDR1 and CDR2: KGHPV and FQNQEV (reference sequence). The CDR3 has 15 amino acids. CDR3 in amino acids: CASSPGLGGAETLYF. The sequenced CDR3 bases are TGTGCCAGCAGTCCGGGACTGGGGGGTGCAGAAACGCTGTAT.

This clone was found a few times. Genes and germline are mouse. The read falls 1 residue short of the CDR3 end, and the missing part is taken from the germline J gene. The chain couples TRBV15 to TRBJ2-7; the D gene is possibly TRBD1 (5 bases). Trimming took off 0 bases at V and 9 bases at J, with 18 bases between the two ends. Germline V lookup: CDR1 SGHND, CDR2 FRSKSL. CDR3 length: 15 residues. CDR3 sequence: CASSLAPGVSQGQYF. The CDR3 DNA, read in part, is TGTGCCAGCAGTTTAGCGCCTGGCGTTTCCCAGGGACAGTAC.

Of note for this clone: Genes here carry mouse names. The CDR3 goes on 1 residue after the read ends, and that part is filled in from the germline J gene. The chain couples TRBV16 to TRBJ2-4, with 8 bases matching TRBD2. Trimming removed 5 bases from V and 5 bases from J; junction bases left unmatched: 6. Germline V gene data show CDR1 as SGHSA and CDR2 as FRNQAP. The CDR3 is made up of 14 amino acids. The part of the CDR3 DNA that was read is TGTGCAAGCAGCCTGACTGGGGCCTCAAACACCTTGTAC. Translation gives CASSLTGASNTLY. The CDR3 reads in full as CASSLTGASNTLYF. Based on the CDR3 plus reference TRBV16 and TRBJ2-4, the full variable domain is NAGVIQTPRHKVTGKGQEATLWCEPISGHSAVFWYRQTIVQGLEFLTYFRNQAPIDDSGMPKERFSAQMPNQSHSTLKIQSTQPQDSAVYLCASSLTGASNTLYFGAGTRLSVL.

In regard to this clone: Gene names refer to mouse genes. The CDR3 is cut off 1 residue early in the read; its end comes from the germline J gene. The gene calls are TRBV12-1 and TRBJ2-5; 7 bases map to TRBD2. The germline gives CDR1 SGHSN, CDR2 HYEKVE. Trimming removed 4 bases from V and 0 bases from J; junction bases left unmatched: 6. The CDR3 extends over 15 amino acids. The DNA read from the CDR3 is TGTGCCAGCTCACTCGACTGGGTTAACCAAGACACCCAGTAC. Its protein product is CASSLDWVNQDTQY. Given in full, the CDR3 is CASSLDWVNQDTQYF.